This TCR beta chain was sequenced for a study of blood T cell repertoires in COVID-19. Study background: Acute and convalescent COVID-19 samples came from the United States, Italy and Spain.

Assay used: immunoSEQ multiplex PCR; TCRdb lists only in-frame clones, some missing. The sample carries 200,000 to 250,000 clones, around 88% recorded once. This clone was observed a few times. V was trimmed by 8 bases and J by 1 base, leaving 11 bases between them. Germline V gene lookup returns CDR1 SNHLY and CDR2 FYNNEI. The CDR3 contains 13 residues. This TCR derives from a man older than 75 with acute or convalescent COVID-19. This chain connects TRBV2 to TRBJ1-1; possibly TRBD1 for D (6 bases). Sequences were obtained from peripheral blood. CDR3 coding DNA: TGTGCCAGCCGTCGGGACACGAACACTGAAGCTTTCTTT. It yields the protein CASRRDTNTEAFF. The full variable domain, in which reference TRBV2 and TRBJ1-1 provide the parts outside the CDR3, is EPEVTQTPSHQVTQMGQEVILRCVPISNHLYFYWYRQILGQKVEFLVSFYNNEISEKSEIFDDQFSVERPDGSNFTLKIRSTKLEDSAMYFCASRRDTNTEAFFGQGTRLTVV.